This record covers a single T cell receptor beta chain. As yet, its antigen is unknown. This sample was taken from a study of cytomegalovirus exposure and HLA in healthy donors. Researchers ran the PCR with 60 Vbeta and 13 Jbeta primers. The assay was immunoSEQ multiplex PCR, and TCRdb's table has in-frame clones only and misses some. The sample records more than 95,000 clones, around 78% being singletons. Germline loops: CDR1 SGHNT, CDR2 YYREEE (reference sequence). CDR3 length: 14 amino acids. Trimming stripped 4 bases from V and 0 bases from J, with 11 bases between. The study, taken as a whole, reports: Previous analysis showed most TCR beta V segments were productive about 87% or about 30% of the time. Confirmation was obtained in vitro that three CMV-associated chains are specific for CMV antigens. The Asian-associated ancestry cluster reportedly had fewer N-insertions than the approximately 670-donor mean in a later analysis. In a later analysis, TCR beta V- and J-gene trimming was associated with a missense DCLRE1C variant.

V and J are TRBV5-4 and TRBJ2-7; D not resolved. The origin of this receptor is a man aged 35 to 55 in good health and CMV-seronegative. The sequenced material came from PBMCs. CDR3 amino acids: CASSQSGVSYEQYF. As DNA, the CDR3 is TGTGCCAGCAGCCAGTCAGGTGTCTCCTACGAGCAGTACTTC.